This T cell receptor beta chain was retrieved from a study of blood T cell repertoires in COVID-19 (dated by TCRdb to 2018 to 2020). Regarding the complete study: Samples from collaborators originated in the United States, Italy and Spain and spanned both the acute and convalescent phases of COVID-19. The material from the prospective study consisted of cDNA or gDNA derived from T cells, B-cell-depleted T cells, or PBMCs. Deeply sampled blood TCRbeta repertoires from subjects exposed to, actively infected with, or recovered from COVID-19 were included in the dataset. The repertoires were released in a freely available public database intended as a resource for research on the immune response to SARS-CoV-2. The samples were drawn from two sources: the first 160 participants of the ongoing ImmuneRACE study, and 950 to 1,500 subjects contributed by 6 global collaborators. Nearly every sample came with metadata listing a de-identified subject ID, COVID-19 status, age in years and sex. Where HLA class I and class II types were available, the types were taken from metadata supplied by the sample provider, not from assay-based typing. The research as a whole found: Clinical and demographic metadata were provided uncurated, with the amount varying by source and participant.

Trimming removed 4 bases from V and 0 bases from J; the gene matches leave 6 bases unexplained. Based on the germline V gene (reference sequence), the CDR1 and CDR2 sequences are SGHAT and FQDESV. There are 16 amino acids in the CDR3, from cysteine to phenylalanine inclusive. Only CDR3 DNA is held: 48 bases, read in frame from base 1. TCRbeta CDR3 regions were amplified from genomic DNA by means of the immunoSEQ Assay, a bias-controlled multiplex PCR. On the study's bioinformatics: The number of nucleated cells in each sample was estimated from the amplification of reference gene primers within the assay. To quantify the absolute abundance of each unique TCRbeta CDR3 rearrangement, sequence reads were collapsed and filtered. For each sample, productive Simpson clonality was calculated as the square root of Simpson's diversity index over productive rearrangements. TCRdb provides this immuneACCESS table in a form limited to in-frame rearrangements. Some clones are lacking; in checked studies, under half of them reflect an unresolved V gene, and why the rest are absent is not known. V, J and clone size are those of that table, while D and trimming were read from the DNA. The sample table contains hundreds of thousands of clones; only one count was recorded for around 85% of them. Approximately 0.69% of the sample is taken by the ten largest.

Each collaborating institution followed its own protocols to collect whole blood in K2EDTA tubes. Collaborator samples were shipped for TCRbeta analysis as frozen whole blood, isolated PBMCs, or DNA extracted from either sample type. Details on this clone: No cognate antigen has been identified for it. Per-base qualities were not stored, and no clone one base away is much larger.

The receptor chain draws on TRBV11-1 and TRBJ1-3; 7 nucleotides in the junction match TRBD1. The sequencing input was peripheral blood. This sequence was found in a man aged 35-49 years with acute or convalescent COVID-19. The CDR3 corresponds to CASSSGGQVSGNTIYF. The DNA sequence follows: TGTGCCAGCAGCTCCGGCGGACAGGTCTCTGGAAACACCATATATTTT.